These T cell receptor beta chains were read from a single sample in a study of blood T cell repertoires in COVID-19. TCRdb's copy holds only in-frame clones and misses some; the assay was immunoSEQ multiplex PCR. The sample lists about 200,000 clones, roughly 86% occurring once. Sequences were obtained from peripheral blood. All receptors derive from a woman in her forties or fifties with active or convalescent COVID-19. CDR3s include the opening cysteine and the closing phenylalanine or tryptophan. A D gene is named only where the DNA matches it firmly. A row's size may be missing; if present it is once, few, many or a size class.

V gene,D gene,clone size,J gene,CDR3 DNA,CDR3 protein
TRBV11-2,-,-,TRBJ2-5,TGTGCCAGCAGCCCGGAGGGCCCCAAGGGAGAGACCCAGTACTTC,CASSPEGPKGETQYF
TRBV6-5,-,-,TRBJ1-4,TGTGCCAGCACAAGGGGGGGAGTCAATGAAAAACTGTTTTTT,CASTRGGVNEKLFF
TRBV28,-,-,TRBJ1-2,TGTGCCAGCAGTTCCGGACAACGGGCGAACTATGGCTACACCTTC,CASSSGQRANYGYTF
TRBV27,-,medium-sized,TRBJ2-5,TGTGCCAGCAGCCGGACACCACCCGGAGGGGAGACCCAGTACTTC,CASSRTPPGGETQYF
TRBV6-5,TRBD1,-,TRBJ1-6,TGTGCCAGCAGTTTAGGGGGCTTGGAGTCACCCCTCCACTTT,CASSLGGLESPLHF
TRBV5-1,-,-,TRBJ1-1,TGCGCCAGCAGCCCGACAGAAATGAACACTGAAGCTTTCTTT,CASSPTEMNTEAFF
TRBV7-9,TRBD2,-,TRBJ2-7,TGTGCCAGCCTTCAAAAACGGGGGAGGGTCTACGAGCAGTACTTC,CASLQKRGRVYEQYF
TRBV5-4,TRBD1,once,TRBJ2-7,TGTGCCAGCAGCCGCCGGGACAGGGGGCTAGGGGAGCAGTACTTC,CASSRRDRGLGEQYF
TRBV28,-,once,TRBJ2-7,TGTGCCAGCAGTCAACAGGGCAGGCCAGACTTC,CASSQQGRPDF
TRBV4-1,-,-,TRBJ1-2,TGCGCCAGCAGCCAAGATCTGGGCTACACCTTC,CASSQDLGYTF
TRBV19,-,once,TRBJ1-2,TGTGCCAGTAGTGACACAGGTGACTATGGCTACACCTTC,CASSDTGDYGYTF
TRBV7-9,-,-,TRBJ2-2,TGTGCCAGCAGCGCGAGGATGACCGGGGAGCTGTTTTTT,CASSARMTGELFF
TRBV6-5,-,-,TRBJ1-1,TGTGCCAGCAGCCCACGAGCGAACACTGAAGCTTTCTTT,CASSPRANTEAFF
TRBV7-9,-,-,TRBJ1-2,TGTGCCAGCAGCTTAGCGGGGGCCAGTTTCTATGGCTACACCTTC,CASSLAGASFYGYTF
TRBV4-1,TRBD1,-,TRBJ1-2,TGCGCCAGCAGCCAAGGAGGGGGCCCATCTGGCTACACCTTC,CASSQGGGPSGYTF
TRBV4-1,-,once,TRBJ2-7,TGCGCCAGCAGCCAAGTCCACGGGAGTGGTTACGAGCAGTACTTC,CASSQVHGSGYEQYF
TRBV5-1,-,-,TRBJ1-5,TGCGCCAGCAGCAAAAACAGTGATCAGCCCCAGCATTTT,CASSKNSDQPQHF
TRBV29-1,-,-,TRBJ2-7,TGCAGCGTTGATGGGCCTGGCTCGGACGAGCAGTACTTC,CSVDGPGSDEQYF
TRBV7-9,TRBD1,-,TRBJ1-2,TGTGCCAGCAGCTCGACCGGGACAGGGGGCAGGGTTAACTATGGCTACACCTTC,CASSSTGTGGRVNYGYTF
TRBV20-1,TRBD1,-,TRBJ1-4,TGCAGTGCATACAGGGGCGAAAAACTGTTTTTT,CSAYRGEKLFF
TRBV5-1,-,-,TRBJ1-3,TGCGCCAGCAGCTTGGGAAGCAAGGGAAACACCATATATTTT,CASSLGSKGNTIYF
TRBV5-1,-,-,TRBJ2-3,TGCGCCAGCAGCTCTGGGCCCACCTCCTCAGATACGCAGTATTTT,CASSSGPTSSDTQYF
TRBV11-2,TRBD2,once,TRBJ2-1,TGTGCCAGCAGCTTAGTTCGCGGGAGGGGGAATGAGCAGTTCTTC,CASSLVRGRGNEQFF
TRBV6-5,-,-,TRBJ2-5,TGTGCCAGCACGGGACTGGAAAAAGAGACCCAGTACTTC,CASTGLEKETQYF
TRBV24-1,-,-,TRBJ1-1,TGTGCCACCAGTGATCCGTCTTCTAGCGCTGAAGCTTTCTTT,CATSDPSSSAEAFF
TRBV18,TRBD2,-,TRBJ2-2,TGTGCCAGCTCATCGAGGACTAGCGGGGGGGCGAACACCGGGGAGCTGTTTTTT,CASSSRTSGGANTGELFF
TRBV15,-,-,TRBJ1-6,TGTGCCACCAGCCGTATCACGGGGATAAATTCACCCCTCCACTTT,CATSRITGINSPLHF
TRBV11-2,-,once,TRBJ1-1,TGTGCCAGCAGCTTAGGCCCGGGGTCTTTCTTT,CASSLGPGSFF
TRBV28,TRBD1,-,TRBJ1-3,TGTGCCAGCGGGACAGGGACGCCGGGTGGAAACACCATATATTTT,CASGTGTPGGNTIYF
TRBV4-1,TRBD1,-,TRBJ2-7,TGCGCCAGCAGCCAGGACAGGGCCTTCTCCTACGAGCAGTACTTC,CASSQDRAFSYEQYF